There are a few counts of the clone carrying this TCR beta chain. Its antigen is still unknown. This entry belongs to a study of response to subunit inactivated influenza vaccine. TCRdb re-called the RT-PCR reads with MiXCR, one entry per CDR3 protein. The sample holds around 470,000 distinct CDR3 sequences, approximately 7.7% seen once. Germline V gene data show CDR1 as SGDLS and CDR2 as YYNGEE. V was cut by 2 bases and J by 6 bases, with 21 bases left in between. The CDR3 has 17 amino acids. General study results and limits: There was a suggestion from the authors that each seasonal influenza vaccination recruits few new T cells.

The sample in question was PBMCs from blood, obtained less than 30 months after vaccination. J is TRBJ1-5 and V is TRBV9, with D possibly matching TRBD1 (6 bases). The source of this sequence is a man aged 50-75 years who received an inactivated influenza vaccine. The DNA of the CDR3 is TGTGCCAGCAGCGTTATACAGGGCCCCGGTAGTCGTCAGCCCCAGCATTTT. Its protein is CASSVIQGPGSRQPQHF.